This entry lists 12 T cell receptor beta chains sequenced from one sample in a study of T-cell reconstitution after alpha-beta-depleted transplantation in children. Preparation of the TCRbeta library used unique molecular identifiers. TCRdb re-derived calls from the PCR reads in MiXCR, one entry per CDR3 protein. There are 90,000 to 95,000 distinct CDR3 sequences in the sample; about 12% occur only once, and 11% to 15% lies in the top ten. Specimen: PBMCs from the stem cell graft donor, collected from the stem cell graft. The receptors were sampled from a human donor who donated a stem cell graft to a child with inherited bone marrow failure.

The chain combines TRBV20-1 with TRBJ1-1; D is perhaps TRBD1 (6 bases). The V end lost 4 bases, the J end lost 5 bases, and 17 bases lay between the germline ends. The CDR3 contains 14 residues. CDR1 is DFQATT, CDR2 SNEGSKA, per germline (reference sequence). CDR3 nucleotide sequence: TGCAGTGCTACGTATCACAGGGTGGGGACTGAAGCTTTCTTT. It specifies CSATYHRVGTEAFF.

Ten or more counts support this clonotype. The gene calls are TRBV5-1 and TRBJ1-5, with D unresolved. From germline, CDR1 is SGHRS and CDR2 YFSETQ. Trimming cost V 0 bases and J 5 bases, with 6 bases left between them. The CDR3 is 13 amino acids. CDR3 sequence (DNA): TGCGCCAGCAGCTTGGACAGAGATCAGCCCCAGCATTTT. Translation gives CASSLDRDQPQHF.

This clonotype was picked up a small number of times. Sequence at one end of the junction differs from germline and may be a read error. The CDR3 spells CNGGTDTQYF. CDR3 bases: TGCAACGGGGGCACAGATACGCAGTATTTT. The chain combines TRBV14 with TRBJ2-3; maybe TRBD2 (5 bases). The CDR3 runs 10 residues. Germline lookup yields CDR1 SGHDN and CDR2 FVKESK.

This clonotype came up many times. The CDR3 protein is CASSPGPAPTDTQYF. CDR3 nucleotides: TGTGCCAGCAGCCCGGGCCCCGCACCCACAGATACGCAGTATTTT. The chain combines TRBV5-8 with TRBJ2-3; no definite D call. With 4 bases removed from V and 2 bases from J, the gap between germline ends came to 14 bases. This CDR3 is built from 15 residues. Germline V gene lookup returns CDR1 SGHTS and CDR2 YDEGEE.

This clonotype was seen only a few times. This chain joins TRBV2 and TRBJ2-1, with 7 bases identical to TRBD1. The CDR3 has 14 amino acids. In germline, CDR1 is SNHLY, CDR2 FYNNEI. J gave up 4 bases and V 4 bases, and 4 bases lay outside the gene matches. CDR3 residues: CASSAGTAYNEQFF. The CDR3 DNA sequence: TGTGCCAGCAGTGCCGGGACAGCTTACAATGAGCAGTTCTTC. The full variable domain, in which reference TRBV2 and TRBJ2-1 provide the parts outside the CDR3, is EPEVTQTPSHQVTQMGQEVILRCVPISNHLYFYWYRQILGQKVEFLVSFYNNEISEKSEIFDDQFSVERPDGSNFTLKIRSTKLEDSAMYFCASSAGTAYNEQFFGPGTRLTVL.

This clonotype was found many times. This chain links TRBV5-1 with TRBJ2-7; 10 bases agree with TRBD2. Germline assignment: CDR1 SGHRS and CDR2 YFSETQ. This CDR3 region has 14 residues. The J segment lost 5 bases and the V segment lost 4 bases, leaving 6 bases of the junction unmatched. The CDR3 sequence is CASSIGLAVNEQYF. The CDR3 DNA is TGCGCCAGCAGCATTGGACTAGCGGTCAACGAGCAGTACTTC. The full variable domain, with the rest looked up from reference TRBV5-1 and TRBJ2-7, is KAGVTQTPRYLIKTRGQQVTLSCSPISGHRSVSWYQQTPGQGLQFLFEYFSETQRNKGNFPGRFSGRQFSNSRSEMNVSTLELGDSALYLCASSIGLAVNEQYFGPGTRLTVT.

This clonotype was detected ten times or more. The CDR3 DNA sequence: TGTGCCAGCAGCTTAGCGGGACTAGCGGGAGGATCCCAAGATACGCAGTATTTT. Encoded protein: CASSLAGLAGGSQDTQYF. V and J are TRBV7-2 and TRBJ2-3, with 15 bases lining up with TRBD2. Germline loops: CDR1 SGHTA, CDR2 FQGNSA. J was trimmed by 5 bases and V by 0 bases; bases with no gene match: 6. This CDR3 is built from 18 residues.

This clonotype is labeled as medium-sized. The V and J genes are TRBV20-1 and TRBJ1-1; D might be TRBD1 (5 bases). There are 13 residues in the CDR3. The V gene lost 3 bases and the J gene lost 4 bases, with 12 bases spanning the gap. Looked up from germline, CDR1 is DFQATT and CDR2 is SNEGSKA (reference sequence). CDR3 in amino acids: CSASSDSVTEAFF. In DNA, the CDR3 is TGCAGTGCTAGCTCAGACAGCGTCACTGAAGCTTTCTTT.

This clonotype was counted ten times or more. The chain is built from TRBV7-2 and TRBJ2-7; a possible D gene is TRBD1 (6 bases). The CDR3 contains 15 residues. Trimming took 0 bases from V and 3 from J, leaving 12 bases between them. Germline CDR1 and CDR2: SGHTA and FQGNSA. The CDR3 DNA follows: TGTGCCAGCAGCTTAGCCCAGGGGTCCCTCTACGAGCAGTACTTC. This translates into CASSLAQGSLYEQYF.

This clonotype was seen repeatedly, ten times or more. J is TRBJ2-5 and V is TRBV5-1; D is undetermined. V lost 2 bases to trimming and J lost 1 base, with 15 bases between them. The V gene's germline CDR1 is SGHRS and CDR2 YFSETQ. This CDR3 comprises 16 residues. This CDR3 reads CASSLEGIPLQETQYF. The DNA of the CDR3 is TGCGCCAGCAGCTTAGAAGGAATCCCCCTCCAAGAGACCCAGTACTTC. Full variable domain (remainder filled in from reference TRBV5-1 and TRBJ2-5): KAGVTQTPRYLIKTRGQQVTLSCSPISGHRSVSWYQQTPGQGLQFLFEYFSETQRNKGNFPGRFSGRQFSNSRSEMNVSTLELGDSALYLCASSLEGIPLQETQYFGPGTRLLVL.

This clonotype was seen a few times. CDR3 in DNA: TGTGCCAGCAGCTCGCTGCGGGGGGCAGGGGATACGCAGTATTTT. Translated, it gives CASSSLRGAGDTQYF. V is TRBV11-2 and J is TRBJ2-3, with 8 bases lining up with TRBD2. V was pared by 4 bases and J by 6 bases, with 9 bases of the junction left unmatched. Germline loops: CDR1 SGHAT, CDR2 FQNNGV. This CDR3 comprises 15 residues.

The table lists this clonotype with many counts. As DNA, the CDR3 is TGCGCCAGCAGGGACAGGGCCGGCACAGATACGCAGTATTTT. Translated, it gives CASRDRAGTDTQYF. The chain carries TRBV5-1 and TRBJ2-3; 8 bases line up with TRBD1. V trimming: 5 bases; J trimming: 1 base; junction bases outside the gene matches: 3. The germline V gene encodes CDR1 SGHRS and CDR2 YFSETQ. CDR3 length equals 14 residues. The whole variable domain, remainder taken from reference TRBV5-1 and TRBJ2-3, is KAGVTQTPRYLIKTRGQQVTLSCSPISGHRSVSWYQQTPGQGLQFLFEYFSETQRNKGNFPGRFSGRQFSNSRSEMNVSTLELGDSALYLCASRDRAGTDTQYFGPGTRLTVL.